A selection of T cell receptor beta chains follows, all from one sample in a study of graft-versus-host responses after intestinal transplantation. Sequencing used immunoSEQ multiplex PCR; TCRdb keeps in-frame clones, though not all of them. The sample consists of about 12,000 clones, over 65% of them appearing once. The specimen comprised ileum tissue, sampled roughly 4.5 months after intestinal transplantation. These receptors all stem from a human patient who received an intestinal transplant, so some T cells may come from the graft donor. Both conserved end residues are part of each CDR3. D genes are given only for firm matches. Part of the rows lack a size; the others show once, few, many or a class for expanded clones.

TRBV4-1,TRBD2,NA,TRBJ2-7,15,CASSQGTSGSDEQYF,TGCGCCAGCAGCCAAGGCACTAGCGGGAGTGACGAGCAGTACTTC
TRBV7-8,TRBD2,NA,TRBJ2-3,16,CASSAASGRVTDTQYF,TGTGCCAGCAGCGCGGCTAGCGGGCGGGTCACAGATACGCAGTATTTT
TRBV6-6,NA,NA,TRBJ2-1,12,CASSPQGYEQFF,TGTGCCAGCAGTCCCCAGGGTTATGAGCAGTTCTTC
TRBV4-2,TRBD2,NA,TRBJ2-1,19,CASSQGGDGTSGGADEQFF,TGTGCCAGCAGCCAAGGAGGTGACGGGACTAGCGGGGGGGCGGATGAGCAGTTCTTC
TRBV4-2,TRBD2,NA,TRBJ2-2,16,CASSQERGGNTGELFF,TGTGCCAGCAGCCAAGAGCGGGGGGGGAACACCGGGGAGCTGTTTTTT
TRBV6-4,TRBD2,few,TRBJ2-1,16,CASSAPASGGAGEQFF,TGTGCCAGCAGTGCGCCCGCTAGCGGGGGGGCGGGTGAGCAGTTCTTC
TRBV7-2,TRBD2,few,TRBJ2-3,15,CASGAGTSGTDTQYF,TGTGCCAGCGGGGCCGGGACTAGCGGCACAGATACGCAGTATTTT
TRBV7-9,TRBD1,once,TRBJ2-1,13,CASSPWTGNEQFF,TGTGCCAGCAGCCCCTGGACAGGGAATGAGCAGTTCTTC
TRBV28,NA,NA,TRBJ2-7,15,CASSLLGGGSYEQYF,TGTGCCAGCAGTTTATTAGGGGGTGGCTCCTACGAGCAGTACTTC
TRBV7-9,TRBD2,NA,TRBJ2-7,16,CASSPAVGAGGNEQYF,TGTGCCAGCAGCCCGGCGGTTGGAGCGGGGGGGAACGAGCAGTACTTC
TRBV28,TRBD2,NA,TRBJ2-1,14,CASSLLAGGAEQFF,TGTGCCAGCAGTCTCCTAGCGGGAGGGGCTGAGCAGTTCTTC
TRBV4-2,NA,NA,TRBJ2-4,16,CASSQDLWGGGGIQYF,TGTGCCAGCAGCCAAGATCTGTGGGGGGGCGGTGGCATTCAGTACTTC
TRBV28,TRBD2,NA,TRBJ2-7,12,CASSSGGYEQYF,TGTGCCAGCAGTAGCGGGGGGTACGAGCAGTACTTC
TRBV6-4,NA,NA,TRBJ2-1,15,CASSPTGSGGNEQFF,TGTGCCAGCAGCCCAACAGGGAGCGGTGGCAATGAGCAGTTCTTC
TRBV2,NA,NA,TRBJ1-4,16,CASSEVGGCTNEKLFF,TGTGCCAGCAGTGAAGTGGGAGGGTGTACTAATGAAAAACTGTTTTTT
TRBV11-2,NA,NA,TRBJ1-2,14,CASSFAPKTYGYTF,TGTGCCAGCAGCTTCGCCCCCAAGACTTATGGCTACACCTTC
TRBV28,TRBD1,NA,TRBJ2-7,14,CASSLRQGAYEQYF,TGTGCCAGCAGTCTCCGACAGGGGGCCTACGAGCAGTACTTC
TRBV28,NA,once,TRBJ2-5,15,CASSFSCAMRETQYF,TGTGCCAGCAGTTTTAGTTGTGCGATGAGGGAGACCCAGTACTTC
TRBV7-9,NA,NA,TRBJ1-1,15,CASSSGGLSNTEAFF,TGTGCCAGCAGCTCCGGGGGACTCTCGAACACTGAAGCTTTCTTT
TRBV4-1,NA,few,TRBJ1-2,13,CASSQTEDYGYTF,TGCGCCAGCAGCCAGACAGAGGACTATGGCTACACCTTC
TRBV30,NA,NA,TRBJ2-7,13,CAWSAGTAGEQYF,TGTGCCTGGAGCGCGGGGACCGCCGGCGAGCAGTACTTC
TRBV9,TRBD2,NA,TRBJ2-7,17,CASSDQGGLAGAYEQYF,TGTGCCAGCAGCGACCAGGGGGGACTAGCGGGGGCCTACGAGCAGTACTTC
TRBV4-2,TRBD2,NA,TRBJ2-1,16,CASSQEPSGGVYEQFF,TGTGCCAGCAGCCAGGAACCTAGCGGGGGGGTCTATGAGCAGTTCTTC
TRBV6-6,NA,once,TRBJ2-7,15,CASSYPRGTSYEQYF,TGTGCCAGCAGTTACCCCCGGGGGACCTCCTACGAGCAGTACTTC
TRBV28,NA,NA,TRBJ2-5,12,CASSSRLETQYF,TGTGCCAGCAGTTCGCGGCTGGAGACCCAGTACTTC
TRBV5-4,NA,NA,TRBJ2-3,14,CASSLLVAPDTQYF,TGTGCCAGCAGCTTGTTAGTAGCCCCAGATACGCAGTATTTT
TRBV6-4,NA,medium-sized,TRBJ2-3,15,CASSDSGESTDTQYF,TGTGCCAGCAGTGACTCGGGAGAATCCACAGATACGCAGTATTTT
TRBV25-1,TRBD1,NA,TRBJ2-1,13,CASRGQVLDEQFF,TGTGCCAGCAGGGGACAGGTGCTGGATGAGCAGTTCTTC
TRBV28,TRBD2,few,TRBJ2-7,14,CASSLAGGPEEQYF,TGTGCCAGCAGTCTAGCGGGAGGGCCGGAGGAGCAGTACTTC
TRBV19,TRBD1,NA,TRBJ1-2,13,CASRDRGADGYTF,TGTGCCAGTAGGGACAGGGGGGCTGATGGCTACACCTTC
TRBV16,NA,NA,TRBJ2-7,14,CASSQSAGFDEQYF,TGTGCCAGCAGCCAATCGGCGGGGTTCGACGAGCAGTACTTC
TRBV7-2,NA,NA,TRBJ2-2,14,CASSRENGAGELFF,TGTGCCAGCAGTCGGGAGAACGGGGCCGGGGAGCTGTTTTTT
TRBV7-2,TRBD1,NA,TRBJ1-1,14,CASTGTVSNTEAFF,TGTGCCAGTACCGGGACAGTCTCGAACACTGAAGCTTTCTTT
TRBV5-1,NA,NA,TRBJ2-5,14,CASSLTSSQETQYF,TGCGCCAGCAGCTTGACTAGCTCCCAAGAGACCCAGTACTTC
TRBV14,TRBD2,NA,TRBJ2-5,16,CASSFFSGRVQETQYF,TGTGCCAGCAGCTTCTTTAGCGGGAGGGTACAAGAGACCCAGTACTTC
TRBV7-3,TRBD2,NA,TRBJ2-5,17,CASSYGTSGAFQETQYF,TGTGCCAGCAGCTACGGGACTAGCGGGGCCTTCCAAGAGACCCAGTACTTC
TRBV5-4,NA,few,TRBJ1-6,17,CASSSTHSTGWNSPLHF,TGTGCCAGCAGCTCCACCCATTCGACGGGGTGGAATTCACCCCTCCACTTT
TRBV19,NA,few,TRBJ1-1,11,CASSRGTEAFF,TGTGCCAGTAGCCGAGGCACTGAAGCTTTCTTT
TRBV5-1,NA,NA,TRBJ1-4,14,CASSFGGTNEKLFF,TGCGCCAGCAGCTTTGGGGGGACTAATGAAAAACTGTTTTTT
TRBV6-1,NA,NA,TRBJ2-3,12,CASSEQGLVQYF,TGTGCCAGCAGTGAGCAAGGACTGGTCCAGTATTTT
TRBV5-6,TRBD2,NA,TRBJ2-1,17,CASSWTSGGVSYNEQFF,TGTGCCAGCAGCTGGACTAGCGGGGGGGTATCCTACAATGAGCAGTTCTTC
TRBV6-5,NA,NA,TRBJ2-7,13,CASSSTIGDEQYF,TGTGCCAGCAGTTCCACTATTGGCGACGAGCAGTACTTC
TRBV4-1,TRBD1,NA,TRBJ2-5,16,CASSHDRAFPMETQYF,TGCGCCAGCAGCCACGACAGGGCTTTTCCGATGGAGACCCAGTACTTC
TRBV2,NA,NA,TRBJ2-7,14,CASSGVTGSTAQYF,TGTGCCAGCAGTGGGGTCACAGGGAGTACCGCGCAGTACTTC
TRBV4-2,NA,NA,TRBJ2-6,16,CASSQDPGTGANVLTF,TGTGCCAGCAGCCAAGATCCAGGCACTGGGGCCAACGTCCTGACTTTC
TRBV28,TRBD2,NA,TRBJ2-1,19,CASSFPAGTSGTVYNEQFF,TGTGCCAGCAGTTTCCCCGCCGGGACTAGCGGGACAGTATACAATGAGCAGTTCTTC
TRBV27,TRBD2,NA,TRBJ2-5,15,CASSSRTSGEETQYF,TGTGCCAGCAGTTCCCGGACTAGCGGGGAAGAGACCCAGTACTTC
TRBV5-1,TRBD2,NA,TRBJ2-7,17,CASSRTLAGVRLDEQYF,TGCGCCAGCAGCCGAACCTTAGCGGGGGTGCGGTTGGACGAGCAGTACTTC
TRBV6-5,NA,NA,TRBJ1-1,13,CASSYSEYTEAFF,TGTGCCAGCAGTTACAGCGAGTACACTGAAGCTTTCTTT
TRBV19,NA,few,TRBJ1-1,14,CASSTTGGYTEAFF,TGTGCCAGTAGTACGACAGGCGGATACACTGAAGCTTTCTTT